This T cell receptor beta chain was captured in a study of blood T cell repertoires in COVID-19 (dated by TCRdb to the early 2020s). With regard to the full study: The collaborator samples originated in the United States, Italy and Spain and spanned the acute and convalescent phases of COVID-19. The material from the prospective study consisted of cDNA or gDNA derived from T cells, B-cell-depleted T cells, or PBMCs. Deeply sampled blood TCRbeta repertoires from subjects exposed to, actively infected with, or recovered from COVID-19 were included in the dataset. The repertoires were released in a freely available public database intended as a resource for research on the immune response to SARS-CoV-2. Samples were obtained from the ongoing ImmuneRACE study (first 160 participants) and from 1,200 or so subjects provided by 6 global collaborators. The sample metadata nearly always contained a de-identified subject ID, COVID-19 status, age in years and sex. Where available, HLA class I and class II types were obtained from metadata supplied by the sample provider rather than from assay-based typing.

TCRbeta CDR3 regions were amplified from genomic DNA by means of the immunoSEQ Assay, a bias-controlled multiplex PCR. On the authors' methods: Nucleated cell counts per sample were estimated from amplification of reference gene primers within the assay. Sequence reads were collapsed and filtered to measure the absolute abundance of every unique TCRbeta CDR3 rearrangement. For each sample, productive Simpson clonality was calculated as the square root of Simpson's diversity index over productive rearrangements. In TCRdb, the immuneACCESS table is reduced to in-frame sequences with V and J assigned. These tables do not hold every clone; where another copy was compared, an unresolved V gene accounts for under half, and the others remain unexplained. That table furnishes V, J and clone size, whereas the DNA furnished D and trimming. The sample data list roughly 15,000 clones, and over 70% of these were observed just once. Of the sample, approximately 25% falls within the top ten clones.

Each collaborating institution followed its own protocols to collect whole blood in K2EDTA tubes. For TCRbeta analysis, collaborators shipped samples as frozen whole blood, isolated PBMCs, or DNA extracted from either of those sample types. V has 3 bases trimmed and J has 0 bases trimmed; junction bases matching no gene number 17. The CDR3 starts with the cysteine, ends with the phenylalanine, and has 19 residues. Only CDR3 DNA remains: 57 bases, in frame from the first base. Reading the germline V gene gives CDR1 MDHEN and CDR2 SYDVKM. To note about this clone: What antigen it recognizes has not been identified. The sample holds no much larger clone one base away, and base qualities are not on file.

Paper-wide results and their limitations: How much clinical and demographic metadata was included differed by source and by participant, and the metadata was provided uncurated.

What was sequenced was peripheral blood. The chain is assembled from TRBV28 and TRBJ2-7; a stretch of 7 junction bases matches TRBD2. This receptor was taken from a woman aged 70-85 years with active COVID-19. The DNA reads as follows: TGTGCCAGCAGTTTGCCCCCTCTTGGGCTAGCGGACAACTCCTACGAGCAGTACTTC. The translation is CASSLPPLGLADNSYEQYF.